The TCR beta chain under discussion was sequenced for a study of radiotherapy plus CTLA-4 blockade in lung cancer. Study information: Objective responses were observed in less than 20% of patients, and disease control was achieved by 30% to 35%. General study results and limits: Subsequent to radiotherapy plus ipilimumab, tumor-derived TCR clones underwent expansion in blood.

This CDR3 has 16 residues. The germline CDR1 and CDR2 sequences are SGHRS and YFSETQ. Trimming left V 4 bases short and J 4 bases short, with 20 bases between. TCRdb's table, derived via immunoSEQ multiplex PCR, lists solely in-frame clones and lacks some. The sample consists of about 98,000 clones, around nine tenths of them appearing once. A note on this clone: As yet, its antigen is unknown.

This sample comprised peripheral blood, obtained from a patient treated with radiotherapy plus ipilimumab. This TCR came from a human donor with non-small cell lung cancer that progressed on radiotherapy plus ipilimumab. The V call is TRBV5-1, the J call TRBJ1-2; D remains unclear. In DNA, the CDR3 is TGCGCCAGCAGCCAACTAGATGGTAGCGGGCCCTATGGCTACACCTTC. This gives the protein CASSQLDGSGPYGYTF.